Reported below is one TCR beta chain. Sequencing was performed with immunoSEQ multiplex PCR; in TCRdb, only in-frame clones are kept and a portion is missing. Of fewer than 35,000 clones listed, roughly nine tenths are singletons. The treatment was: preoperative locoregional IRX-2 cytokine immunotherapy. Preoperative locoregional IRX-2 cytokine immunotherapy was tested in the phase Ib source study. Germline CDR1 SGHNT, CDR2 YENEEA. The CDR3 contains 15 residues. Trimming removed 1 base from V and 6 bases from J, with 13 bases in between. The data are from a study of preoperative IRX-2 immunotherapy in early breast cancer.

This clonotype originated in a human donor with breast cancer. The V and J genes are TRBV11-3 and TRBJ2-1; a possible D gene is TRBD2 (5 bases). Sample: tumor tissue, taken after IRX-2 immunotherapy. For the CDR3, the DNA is TGTGCCAGCAGCTTAGTCGTGCTCGGAGGCAATGAGCAGTTCTTC. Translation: CASSLVVLGGNEQFF.